The 28 T cell receptor beta chains listed next were all sequenced from one sample in a study of identical twins. TCRdb processed the 5' RACE reads anew with MiXCR; each CDR3 protein has one entry. The table lists 400,000 to 650,000 distinct CDR3 sequences, 22% of them singletons. The sample also formed part of further work on T cells expressing NK-cell markers.

Material for sequencing was CD4+ T cells sorted from blood. The receptors stem from a woman between 18 and 29 years old in good health.

V usage is TRBV6-5 and J usage is TRBJ1-2; D gene ambiguous. The CDR3 is 14 residues long. The V gene lost 8 bases and the J gene lost 0 bases, with 13 bases spanning the gap. The germline CDR1 and CDR2 sequences are MNHEY and SVGAGI. CDR3 nucleotide sequence: TGTGCCAGCCGGCGGGCAGACGCTAACTATGGCTACACCTTC. Its translation: CASRRADANYGYTF.

The chain is built from TRBV9 and TRBJ2-3; unclear D gene. V was cut by 4 bases and J by 3 bases, with 12 bases left in between. The CDR3 runs 14 residues. CDR1 is SGDLS and CDR2 is YYNGEE in the germline V gene. The DNA for the CDR3 is TGTGCCAGCAGCTCAGTCCTGGGGACAGATACGCAGTATTTT. The encoded protein is CASSSVLGTDTQYF.

A few counts support this clonotype. This rearrangement joins TRBV6-2 or TRBV6-3 to TRBJ2-1; possible D gene TRBD2, 5 bases. In germline, CDR1 is MNHEY, CDR2 SVGEGT. The germline V and J ends were trimmed by 6 bases and 7 bases, with 10 bases remaining between them. This CDR3 spans 12 amino acids. The CDR3 coding sequence is TGTGCCAGCAGACGGTGGGAGAATGAGCAGTTCTTC. Encoded protein: CASRRWENEQFF.

This clonotype was seen repeatedly, ten times or more. This chain connects TRBV12-3 or TRBV12-4 to TRBJ1-1; a weak D match, TRBD1 (5 bases). The germline V and J ends were trimmed by 10 bases and 1 base, with 16 bases remaining between them. The CDR3 extends over 14 amino acids. The CDR3 DNA reads TGTGCCACCGAGGGGCCAATCCGGAACACTGAAGCTTTCTTT. It specifies CATEGPIRNTEAFF.

This clonotype was detected only a few times. The rearrangement joins TRBV12-3 or TRBV12-4 to TRBJ1-4; D gene unclear. The CDR3 has 14 amino acids. Trimming took off 3 bases at V and 6 bases at J, with 11 bases between the two ends. CDR3 bases: TGTGCCAGCAGTTTGGCAGGATCACATGAAAAACTGTTTTTT. This translates into CASSLAGSHEKLFF.

The table lists this clonotype with a few counts. CDR3 region: CASSQTLAEVYEQYF. The CDR3 nucleotides read TGCGCCAGCAGCCAGACACTAGCGGAAGTCTACGAGCAGTACTTC. J is TRBJ2-7 and V is TRBV4-1, with 8 bases matching TRBD2. V was pared by 3 bases and J by 3 bases, with 7 bases of the junction left unmatched. The CDR3 is 15 amino acids. The germline gives CDR1 MGHRA, CDR2 YSYEKL.

The CDR3 sequence: CASSQTGYTYEQYF. The CDR3 nucleotides read TGTGCCAGCAGCCAGACAGGGTATACCTACGAGCAGTACTTC. The V gene is TRBV3-1, the J gene TRBJ2-7, with 7 bases lining up with TRBD1. The CDR3 runs 14 residues. The V segment lost 3 bases and the J segment 2 bases; nucleotides outside the gene matches: 4. Looked up from germline, CDR1 is LGHDT and CDR2 is YNNKEL (reference sequence).

V gene TRBV7-9 combines with J gene TRBJ2-3; 14 nucleotides agree with TRBD2. The V gene's germline CDR1 is SEHNR and CDR2 FQNEAQ (reference sequence). CDR3 length equals 16 residues. V shed 6 bases, J shed 6 bases, and the junction held 8 bases outside the gene matches. The CDR3 region is CASRSGTSGGWDTQYF. The CDR3 nucleotides read TGTGCCAGCAGGAGCGGGACTAGCGGGGGTTGGGATACGCAGTATTTT.

The chain couples TRBV5-1 to TRBJ1-1; 8 bases map to TRBD1. Trimming removed 5 bases from V and 6 bases from J; junction bases left unmatched: 6. The CDR3 sequence is 13 residues long. Germline V gene lookup returns CDR1 SGHRS and CDR2 YFSETQ. The CDR3 reads CASSWQQGAEAFF. The CDR3 DNA follows: TGCGCCAGCAGTTGGCAACAGGGGGCTGAAGCTTTCTTT.

This clonotype has just a few counts. CDR3 amino acids: CASGSYTGELFF. Written as DNA, the CDR3 is TGCGCCAGCGGATCCTACACCGGGGAGCTGTTTTTT. The rearrangement uses TRBV10-1 and TRBJ2-2; D call uncertain. Looked up from germline, CDR1 is WNHNN and CDR2 is SYGVQD (reference sequence). The CDR3 runs 12 residues. V lost 8 bases to trimming and J lost 3 bases, with 7 bases between them.

This clonotype has at least ten counts. The chain links TRBV12-3 or TRBV12-4 to TRBJ2-2, with TRBD2 as a possible D gene (5 bases). This CDR3 has 13 amino acids. Trimming removed 3 bases at V and 5 bases at J, with 7 bases between. DNA for the CDR3: TGTGCCAGCAGTTTGGGCGGGACCGGGGAGCTGTTTTTT. Encoded protein: CASSLGGTGELFF.

V is TRBV15 and J is TRBJ1-2; D ambiguous. CDR1 is LNHNV and CDR2 is YYDKDF in the germline V gene (reference sequence). The length of the CDR3 is 15 residues. Trimming shortened V by 0 bases and J by 4 bases, and 12 bases separated the two germline ends. The CDR3 DNA sequence: TGTGCCACCAGCAGAGATGTCGGGGTCCCCTATGGCTACACCTTC. Translated: CATSRDVGVPYGYTF. Complete variable domain (other parts from reference TRBV15 and TRBJ1-2): DAMVIQNPRYQVTQFGKPVTLSCSQTLNHNVMYWYQQKSSQAPKLLFHYYDKDFNNEADTPDNFQSRRPNTSFCFLDIRSPGLGDTAMYLCATSRDVGVPYGYTFGSGTRLTVV.

This clonotype came up once. The rearrangement links TRBV6-1 to TRBJ1-1, with D tentatively TRBD1 (5 bases). This CDR3 region has 13 residues. Germline assignment: CDR1 MNHNS and CDR2 SASEGT. Trimming pared 5 bases from V and 3 bases from J, leaving 10 bases between. The CDR3 is CASSPGPHTEAFF. CDR3 sequence (DNA): TGTGCCAGCAGTCCGGGACCCCACACTGAAGCTTTCTTT.

The chain couples TRBV7-2 to TRBJ2-1; tentative D call: TRBD1 (6 bases). Germline CDR1 is SGHTA and CDR2 is FQGNSA. Trimming stripped 6 bases from V and 2 bases from J, with 14 bases between. CDR3 size: 15 residues. As DNA, the CDR3 is TGTGCCAGCAGTTCAGGGGCTTTTGCCTACAATGAGCAGTTCTTC. It specifies CASSSGAFAYNEQFF.

This clonotype was observed a few times. This chain joins TRBV5-1 and TRBJ2-1; D possibly corresponds to TRBD1 (5 bases). The CDR3 is 13 residues long. CDR1 and CDR2 from the germline V gene are SGHRS and YFSETQ. With 2 bases removed from V and 6 bases from J, the gap between germline ends came to 9 bases. The DNA for the CDR3 is TGCGCCAGCAGCTTTACAGGATCCAATGAGCAGTTCTTC. As protein: CASSFTGSNEQFF.

CDR3 region: CASSLFRTGHEQFF. CDR3 nucleotides: TGTGCCAGCAGTTTATTCCGGACAGGGCATGAGCAGTTCTTC. The rearrangement joins TRBV28 to TRBJ2-1, with 8 bases matching TRBD1. This CDR3 has 14 amino acids. After removal of 1 base from V and 8 bases from J, the junction contained 4 bases not matched to a gene. Looked up from germline, CDR1 is MDHEN and CDR2 is SYDVKM.

The rearrangement joins TRBV10-3 to TRBJ2-3, with 11 bases identical to TRBD2. This CDR3 has 15 amino acids. In germline, CDR1 is ENHRY, CDR2 SYGVKD. The trim removed 4 bases at V and 2 bases at J, leaving 2 bases unmatched. CDR3 residues: CAISAGLAVTDTQYF. The CDR3 bases are TGTGCCATCAGTGCGGGACTAGCGGTCACAGATACGCAGTATTTT.

This clonotype showed up just a few times. The chain links TRBV24-1 to TRBJ2-2; D not resolved. Trimming removed 4 bases at V and 0 bases at J, with 11 bases between. The V gene's germline CDR1 is KGHDR and CDR2 SFDVKD. The length of the CDR3 is 16 residues. Here the CDR3 reads CATSDQRTTNTGELFF. Written as DNA, the CDR3 is TGTGCCACCAGTGACCAGAGAACCACGAACACCGGGGAGCTGTTTTTT.

There are a few counts of this clonotype. This chain links TRBV6-5 with TRBJ1-1; D gene uncertain. The CDR3 has 14 amino acids. From germline, CDR1 is MNHEY and CDR2 SVGAGI. Deletions cut 1 base from V and 4 bases from J, with 10 bases between. The CDR3 nucleotides are TGTGCCAGCAGTTACTACCGAATTGGCACTGAAGCTTTCTTT. It specifies CASSYYRIGTEAFF.

This sequence joins TRBV27 and TRBJ2-3; 9 positions agree with TRBD2. V gave up 0 bases and J gave up 5 bases; unmatched junction bases: 3. The germline CDR1 and CDR2 sequences are MNHEY and SMNVEV (reference sequence). The CDR3 length is 15 residues. The CDR3 loop is CASSLSSGSRDTQYF. The CDR3 DNA sequence: TGTGCCAGCAGTTTATCTAGCGGGAGTAGAGATACGCAGTATTTT.

V is TRBV2 and J is TRBJ1-5, with TRBD1 as a possible D gene (5 bases). Deletions cut 6 bases from V and 5 bases from J, with 17 bases between. The CDR3 is made up of 15 amino acids. Germline V gene sequence: CDR1 SNHLY, CDR2 FYNNEI. CDR3 sequence (DNA): TGTGCCAGCAGCTATGACAGCTCACGGTATCAGCCCCAGCATTTT. As protein: CASSYDSSRYQPQHF.

The rearrangement uses TRBV20-1 and TRBJ1-1; 8 bases map to TRBD1. The CDR3 is 13 residues long. V lost 5 bases, J lost 6 bases, and 8 bases stayed unmatched. CDR1 DFQATT and CDR2 SNEGSKA come from the germline V gene (reference sequence). The CDR3 region has the DNA TGCAGTGCTTATGGACAGGGAGTTGCTGAAGCTTTCTTT. This gives the protein CSAYGQGVAEAFF.

The V and J genes are TRBV7-3 and TRBJ2-1; 9 bases are a match to TRBD1. V dropped 3 bases and J dropped 12; count of bases not matched to a gene: 6. The CDR3 loop spans 13 amino acids. Germline assignment: CDR1 SGHTA and CDR2 FQGTGA. The CDR3 sequence: CASSFDRGKRQFF. CDR3 bases: TGTGCCAGCAGCTTTGACAGGGGGAAACGGCAGTTCTTC.

This clonotype was counted ten times or more. CDR3 nucleotide sequence: TGCGCCAGCAGCCAATACAACCGGGAGACTTACGAGCAGTACTTC. Protein: CASSQYNRETYEQYF. This sequence joins TRBV4-3 and TRBJ2-7, with D tentatively TRBD2 (6 bases). The CDR3 sequence is 15 residues long. Germline CDR1 and CDR2: LGHNA and YSLEER. The V end lost 2 bases, the J end lost 4 bases, and 15 bases lay between the germline ends.

This chain connects TRBV11-2 to TRBJ2-5; TRBD2 is a possible D gene (7 bases). V lost 0 bases and J 6 bases, leaving 14 bases between the germline ends. Germline V CDR1 and CDR2: SGHAT, FQNNGV. This CDR3 has 15 residues. CDR3 in amino acids: CASSLEAGARKTQYF. Written as DNA, the CDR3 is TGTGCCAGCAGCTTAGAGGCGGGGGCGCGGAAGACCCAGTACTTC.

This clonotype has ten or more counts. CDR3 nucleotides: TGTGCCTGGAGTCACGGATGGGAGCAGTACTTC. Translation gives CAWSHGWEQYF. V gene TRBV30 combines with J gene TRBJ2-7; D not resolved. The germline V gene encodes CDR1 GTSNPN and CDR2 SVGIG (reference sequence). The ends were cut back, 2 bases at V and 7 bases at J, with 9 bases in the middle. This CDR3 contains 11 residues.

This clonotype was seen only a few times. This chain connects TRBV13 to TRBJ2-7; D remains unclear. Trimming removed 4 bases at V and 4 bases at J, with 14 bases between. The germline V gene has CDR1 PRHDT and CDR2 FYEKMQ (reference sequence). The CDR3 has 14 amino acids. The CDR3 nucleotides are TGTGCCAGCAGCTCCCGGACCGGAATTTACGAGCAGTACTTC. Amino acids: CASSSRTGIYEQYF.

The sample holds a few counts of this clonotype. The chain joins TRBV7-9 to TRBJ2-4; D gene ambiguous. Trimming cost V 1 base and J 11 bases, with 15 bases left between them. The CDR3 totals 14 residues. Germline V lookup: CDR1 SEHNR, CDR2 FQNEAQ (reference sequence). CDR3 DNA: TGTGCCAGCAGCTTAGTCGGCCCAAGCACACTTCAGTACTTC. As protein: CASSLVGPSTLQYF.